This T cell receptor beta chain was profiled in a study of shared clonotypes between healthy human individuals. The data were produced by immunoSEQ multiplex PCR, yet TCRdb's version contains in-frame clones alone and is incomplete. Among approximately 940,000 clones listed, approximately 80% were seen once. Germline values: CDR1 MDHEN, CDR2 SYDVKM. The CDR3 sequence is 13 residues long. V gave up 1 base and J gave up 11 bases, with 14 bases separating them. This sequence joins TRBV28 and TRBJ1-1; D is uncertain. This receptor was obtained from a man aged 18 to 29 in good health. Sequenced: memory CD4+ T cells sorted from blood. Subset reported: CD45RA-negative fraction. CDR3 DNA sequence: TGTGCCAGCAGTTTATTCGGGGAATTTGGGGCTTTCTTT. Translation: CASSLFGEFGAFF. The full variable domain, rest sourced from reference TRBV28 and TRBJ1-1, is DVKVTQSSRYLVKRTGEKVFLECVQDMDHENMFWYRQDPGLGLRLIYFSYDVKMKEKGDIPEGYSVSREKKERFSLILESASTNQTSMYLCASSLFGEFGAFFGQGTRLTVV.